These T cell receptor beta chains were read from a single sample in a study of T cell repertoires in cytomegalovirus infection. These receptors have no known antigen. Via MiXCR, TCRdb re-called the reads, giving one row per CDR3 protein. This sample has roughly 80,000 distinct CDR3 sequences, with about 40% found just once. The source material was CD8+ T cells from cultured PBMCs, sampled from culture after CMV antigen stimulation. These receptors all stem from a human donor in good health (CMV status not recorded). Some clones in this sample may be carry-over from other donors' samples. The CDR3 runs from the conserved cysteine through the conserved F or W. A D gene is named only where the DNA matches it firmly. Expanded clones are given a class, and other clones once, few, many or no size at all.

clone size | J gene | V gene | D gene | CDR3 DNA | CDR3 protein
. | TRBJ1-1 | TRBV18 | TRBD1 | TGTGCCAGCTCACCCTATCGTAGGTTCGGGACAGGGGACCGAAACACTGAAGCTTTCTTT | CASSPYRRFGTGDRNTEAFF
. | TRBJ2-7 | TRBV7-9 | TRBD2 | TGTGCCAGCAGCTTAGCCGCGGCGGGGGGGCACGAGCAGTACTTC | CASSLAAAGGHEQYF
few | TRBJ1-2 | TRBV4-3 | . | TGCGCCAGCAGCCAAGATCGCGCTAACTATGGCTACACCTTC | CASSQDRANYGYTF
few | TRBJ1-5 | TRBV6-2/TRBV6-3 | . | TGTGCCAGCAGTTACAGTCTTGGGGTTACCAATCAGCCCCAGCATTTT | CASSYSLGVTNQPQHF
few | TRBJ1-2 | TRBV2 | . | TGTGCCAGCAGTGACTTCTCGGGGGGCGCGGGCTACACCTTC | CASSDFSGGAGYTF
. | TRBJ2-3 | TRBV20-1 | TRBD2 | TGCAGTGCTAGACCCCGGCGGGGGGAAGGCACAGATACGCAGTATTTT | CSARPRRGEGTDTQYF
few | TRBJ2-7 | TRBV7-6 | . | TGTGCTATAGCGGCGGGTTACGGAAACGGGACAAATTTATCCTACGAGCAGTACTTC | CAIAAGYGNGTNLSYEQYF
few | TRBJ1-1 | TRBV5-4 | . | TGTGCCAGCAGCTCACACCCCACCGATACTGAAGCTTTCTTT | CASSSHPTDTEAFF
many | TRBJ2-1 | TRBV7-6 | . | TGTGCCAGCAGCTTAAACCCCGGCGGGGCGAGCTACAATGAGCAGTTCTTC | CASSLNPGGASYNEQFF
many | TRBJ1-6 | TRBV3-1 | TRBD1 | TGTGCCAGCAGCCAAGGGACCGGGACAGGGTTTTCACCCCTCCACTTT | CASSQGTGTGFSPLHF
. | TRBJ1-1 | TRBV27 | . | TGTGCCAGCAGGCCGGGACAGAACACTGAAGCTTTCTTT | CASRPGQNTEAFF
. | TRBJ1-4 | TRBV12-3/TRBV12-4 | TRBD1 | TGTGCCAGCAGTCCCTGGGACAGGGAAAAACTGTTTTTT | CASSPWDREKLFF
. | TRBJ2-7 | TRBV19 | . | TGTGCCAGTAGCCCTTCAGTGGAACACGAGCAGTACTTC | CASSPSVEHEQYF
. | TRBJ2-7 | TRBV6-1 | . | TGTGCCACCAAGGCAACCTACGAGCAGTACTTC | CATKATYEQYF
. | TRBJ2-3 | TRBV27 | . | TGTGCCAGCAGCCACCCATCGTTTGGGGCAGATACGCAGTATTTT | CASSHPSFGADTQYF
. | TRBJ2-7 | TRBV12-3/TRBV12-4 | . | TGTGCCAGCAGTTTAGCGGGGGCCGGGCAGTACTTC | CASSLAGAGQYF
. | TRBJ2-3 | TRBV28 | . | TGTGCCAGCAGGGCGGACACAGATACGCAGTATTTT | CASRADTDTQYF
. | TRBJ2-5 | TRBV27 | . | TGTGCCACCGGGACGGGCAGCCAAGAGACCCAGTACTTC | CATGTGSQETQYF
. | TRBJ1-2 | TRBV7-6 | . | TGTGCCAGCAGCCCACCCTCGGACCATATGTTTGGCTACACCTTC | CASSPPSDHMFGYTF
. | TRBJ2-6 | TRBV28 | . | TGTGCCAGCAGTTTATTGGGGCTTAGCTCTGGGGCCAACGTCCTGACTTTC | CASSLLGLSSGANVLTF
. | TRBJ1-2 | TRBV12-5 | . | TGTGCTAGTGCCACGGACAGTCCTGCTAACTATGGCTACACCTTC | CASATDSPANYGYTF
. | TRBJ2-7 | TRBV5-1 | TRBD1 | TGCGCCAGCAGCTTGGACAGGGGGACCTACGAGCAGTACTTC | CASSLDRGTYEQYF
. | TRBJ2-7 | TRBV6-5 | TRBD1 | TGTGCCAGCAGTTACTCGGGATTACAGGGGGACGATTGGAACGAGCAGTACTTC | CASSYSGLQGDDWNEQYF
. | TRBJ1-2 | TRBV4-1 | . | TGCGCCAGCAGCCAAGATCCCCAGGGACTCTATGGCTACACCTTC | CASSQDPQGLYGYTF
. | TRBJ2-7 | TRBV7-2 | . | TGTGCCAGCAGCTTAGGATTGGGGACCGACCAACCTGAGCAGTACTTC | CASSLGLGTDQPEQYF
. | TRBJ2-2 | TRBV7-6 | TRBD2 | TGTGCCAGCAGCCCCTCCGGGGGGGCCACCGGGGAGCTGTTTTTT | CASSPSGGATGELFF
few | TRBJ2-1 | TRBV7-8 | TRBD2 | TGTGCCAGCAGCTACGGGGGGGCCATTGGTGAGCAGTTCTTC | CASSYGGAIGEQFF
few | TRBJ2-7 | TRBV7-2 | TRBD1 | TGTGCCAGCAGCGTGTGGACAGGAGGCTACGAGCAGTACTTC | CASSVWTGGYEQYF
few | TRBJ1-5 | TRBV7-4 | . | TGTGCCAGCAGCCCCGAAGGGCTAAATCAGCCCCAGCATTTT | CASSPEGLNQPQHF
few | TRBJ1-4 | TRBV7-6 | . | TGTGCCAGCAGCGCGAACAGGGCTCATAATGAAAAACTGTTTTTT | CASSANRAHNEKLFF
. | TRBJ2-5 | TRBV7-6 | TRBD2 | TGTGCCAGCAGCTTAGTCGTCCAGCGGGGGGGCCAAGAGACCCAGTACTTC | CASSLVVQRGGQETQYF
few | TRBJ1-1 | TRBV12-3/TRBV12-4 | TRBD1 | TGTGCCAGCAGCCAGGGGACAGGTGGGGCTTTCTTT | CASSQGTGGAFF
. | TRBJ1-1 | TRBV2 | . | TGTGCCAGCAGGGAATTACAGGGAAACACTGAAGCTTTCTTT | CASRELQGNTEAFF
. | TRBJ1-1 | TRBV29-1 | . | TGCAGCGTTGCCTCGACAGCCGAAATGGAAGCTTTCTTT | CSVASTAEMEAFF
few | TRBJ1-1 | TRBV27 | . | TGTGCCAGCAGTTTAGGGTCCACGGGGATGAACACTGAAGCTTTCTTT | CASSLGSTGMNTEAFF
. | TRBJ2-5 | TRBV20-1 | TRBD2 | TGCAGTGCTTTTAGCGGGTTGGGGATAGAGACCCAGTACTTC | CSAFSGLGIETQYF
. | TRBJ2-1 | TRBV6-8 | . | TGTGCCAGCAGTAATAGCGGTTACGCATACAATGAGCAGTTCTTC | CASSNSGYAYNEQFF
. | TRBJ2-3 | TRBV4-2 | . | TGTGCCAGCAGCCAAGAGGAGGGCCTCTTGACAGATACGCAGTATTTT | CASSQEEGLLTDTQYF
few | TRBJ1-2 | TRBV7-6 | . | TGTGCCAGCAGCTACGGGGAGGGCTATGGCTACACCTTC | CASSYGEGYGYTF
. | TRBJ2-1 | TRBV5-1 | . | TGCGCCAGCAGCTTTCTACCGGGAACAGTCTCCAATGAGCAGTTCTTC | CASSFLPGTVSNEQFF
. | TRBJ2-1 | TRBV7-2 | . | TGTGCCAGCAGCCCCTCCAGAAATGAGCAGTTCTTC | CASSPSRNEQFF
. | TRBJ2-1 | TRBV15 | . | TGTGCCACCAGCAGAGATTTGGGGGCGGGTAATGAGCAGTTCTTC | CATSRDLGAGNEQFF
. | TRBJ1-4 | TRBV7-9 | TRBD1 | TGTGCCAGCAGCTCCTCCGGGACAGCTGAAAAACTGTTTTTT | CASSSSGTAEKLFF